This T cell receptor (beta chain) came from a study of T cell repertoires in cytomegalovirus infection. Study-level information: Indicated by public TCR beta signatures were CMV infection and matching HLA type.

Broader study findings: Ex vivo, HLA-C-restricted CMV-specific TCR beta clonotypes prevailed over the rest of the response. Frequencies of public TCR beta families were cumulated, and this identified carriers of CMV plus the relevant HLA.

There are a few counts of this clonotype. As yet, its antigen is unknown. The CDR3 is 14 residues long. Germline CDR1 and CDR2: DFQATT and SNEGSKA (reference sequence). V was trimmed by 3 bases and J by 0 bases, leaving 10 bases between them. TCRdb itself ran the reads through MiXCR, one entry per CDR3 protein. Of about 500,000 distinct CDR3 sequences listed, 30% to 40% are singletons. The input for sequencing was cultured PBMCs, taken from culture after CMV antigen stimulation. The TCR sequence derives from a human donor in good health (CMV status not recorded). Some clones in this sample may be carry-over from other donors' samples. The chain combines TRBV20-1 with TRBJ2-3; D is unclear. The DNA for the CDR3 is TGCAGTGCTAGGGGCGGTACTAGCACAGATACGCAGTATTTT. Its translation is CSARGGTSTDTQYF.